This TCR beta chain appears in the sequencing data of a study of shared clonotypes between healthy human individuals. Whole-study results and caveats: Tissue TCR repertoires likely differ from these blood-only repertoires. Although depth was large, rarefaction showed that sequencing of the sorted subsets was incomplete.

Data came from immunoSEQ multiplex PCR; TCRdb stores just in-frame clones and leaves some out. The profile shows millions of clones, about 95% of them singletons. The CDR3 loop spans 17 amino acids. Per the germline V gene, CDR1 is LNHNV and CDR2 is YYDKDF (reference sequence). V was pared by 0 bases and J by 5 bases, with 17 bases between. Naive CD8 isolation took CD45RO-negative cells positively selected for CCR7 and excluded terminally differentiated effector memory CD45RA+ cells. Notes on this clone: Its matching antigen is unknown.

The gene calls are TRBV15 and TRBJ2-1, with D tentatively TRBD2 (7 bases). The sequence came from a man between 18 and 29 years old in good health. Material for sequencing was naive CD8+ T cells sorted from blood. The CDR3, as DNA: TGTGCCACCAGCAGAGATCTTTCGGGGGGCGAAGACAATGAGCAGTTCTTC. Its translation is CATSRDLSGGEDNEQFF.